The sequence of this T cell receptor (beta chain) was determined in a study of CDR3 diversity in severe acne (dated by TCRdb to the late 2010s). This clonotype was recorded many times. Its cognate antigen has yet to be identified. No per-base quality is available; no much larger clone lies one base away. The library was generated by PCR. Sequencer: Illumina HiSeq 2000. Through fastp at Q25 and MiXCR, TCRdb rebuilt clones from the public reads, retaining in-frame beta chains. Every distinct CDR3 protein forms one entry, paired with its most common genes and DNA. Recorded for this sample are about 93,000 distinct CDR3 sequences; roughly 52% of them occurred a single time. Around 10% of the sample lies in the top ten. The CDR3 sequence holds 10 residues, the cysteine and phenylalanine included. Just the 30-base CDR3 DNA is kept, in frame starting at base 1. Trimming at the junction amounts to 10 bases on V and 4 bases on J, and the germline ends lie 7 bases apart. CDR1 SNHLY and CDR2 FYNNEI were looked up in the germline V gene.

The specimen was blood. The receptor comes from a male donor in good health, serving as a control. The chain links TRBV2 with TRBJ2-5, with the D gene not clear enough to name. In nucleotide form, the sequence is TGTGCCATCGGCAGAGAGACCCAGTACTTC. Its protein product is CAIGRETQYF.